These T cell receptor beta chains were read from a single sample in a study of radiotherapy plus CTLA-4 blockade in lung cancer. The method was immunoSEQ multiplex PCR; TCRdb's version includes in-frame clones alone and lacks a portion of them. The data contain 30,000 or so clones, about 70% of them singletons. This sample comprised peripheral blood, obtained from a patient treated with radiotherapy plus ipilimumab. Source of these receptors: a human donor with non-small cell lung cancer whose response to radiotherapy plus ipilimumab could not be evaluated. CDR3s leave out the opening cysteine and the closing phenylalanine or tryptophan. The D gene is left open where the match is weak. Expanded clones are given a class, and other clones once, few, many or no size at all.

clone size	D gene	V gene	CDR3 protein
.	TRBD2	TRBV11-2	ASSLGLAGGTSYEQY
few	.	TRBV6-4	ASSDPFGRASSGNTIY
.	.	TRBV9	ASSARVARQETQY
.	.	TRBV19	ASRSSLGTEAF
.	TRBD1	TRBV6-1	ASRQGTGELF
.	TRBD2	TRBV7-2	ASSALAGVGEQY
.	.	TRBV6-1	ASSIIVGLGETQY
.	TRBD2	TRBV30	AWSVSGRTSSTDTQY
few	TRBD1	TRBV6-6	ASSYSGGRTEAF
.	TRBD1	TRBV6-5	ASRKQGANTEAF
.	TRBD1	TRBV7-2	ASSWRGTGLSEQY
.	.	TRBV9	ASSPVPRPSSTDTQY
medium-sized	.	TRBV4-1	ASSQEQGSNQPQH
.	TRBD2	TRBV6-1	ASSRLAGGNGELF
.	TRBD1	TRBV5-1	ASMRQGRNEQY
.	TRBD1	TRBV7-2	ASSLGTGGAEAF
.	.	TRBV30	AWGEGRFQPQH
few	.	TRBV6-6	ASRPQAETPYNEQF
.	.	TRBV5-6	ASSLRLDRLTDTQY
.	TRBD1	TRBV19	ASNLGQRSNQPQH
.	.	TRBV7-8	ASSSRVRYTEAF
.	.	TRBV5-1	ASSLEPGSGWETQY
.	.	TRBV6-5	ASSPGTFEQF
.	.	TRBV5-4	ASSGAIDYGYT
.	TRBD1	TRBV6-5	AGRDSWSYEQY
.	.	TRBV14	ASSQGTRQGISYEQY
once	TRBD2	TRBV4-1	ASRAIRAGGKPGELF
.	TRBD2	TRBV6-5	ASRRAGSSYNEQF
.	.	TRBV4-3	ASSQDFAGGYT
once	TRBD2	TRBV11-3	ASSHGRAGGHDEQF
.	TRBD1	TRBV7-2	ASSTGGAGTDTQY
.	TRBD1	TRBV19	ASSPPGTGSDIQY
.	.	TRBV28	ASSVGGTPNTGELF
.	TRBD1	TRBV2	ASSGTGGVGYT
.	TRBD1	TRBV25-1	ASRLDRGSGELF
.	.	TRBV4-1	ASSQVAGASYEQY
.	.	TRBV28	ASSLVDSHYEQY
.	TRBD1	TRBV4-3	ASQEAGTGGNEQY
.	.	TRBV2	ASSDVSANTGELF
.	TRBD2	TRBV4-1	ASRTGLAGDNEQF
few	.	TRBV21-1	ASSNRDRGSLRTNEKLF
once	.	TRBV7-8	ASSLAVGRAGELF
.	TRBD2	TRBV7-2	ASSLGASGYNEQF
.	.	TRBV6-5	ASSYSRGFPQH
.	TRBD1	TRBV30	AWSSDRQGSDTQY
.	.	TRBV29-1	SVEVAAPYNEQF
.	TRBD2	TRBV9	ASSVGGLAGAGDTQY
.	TRBD2	TRBV7-2	ASRFLAGGVNEQF